This TCR beta chain was identified in a study of CD8 T cells in ankylosing spondylitis. Points from the study as a whole: Earlier work had already found some motif variants in reactive arthritis synovial fluid and blood. Apparently characteristic of ankylosing spondylitis blood was a TCR beta motif (under ten highly homologous variants). Disease-linked clones were CD8+ and relatively rare in peripheral blood. Matched synovial fluid from ankylosing spondylitis patients was reported to be enriched for disease-linked clones.

CDR3 size: 15 residues. Germline loops: CDR1 LGHNA, CDR2 YNFKEQ. V lost 6 bases to trimming and J lost 7 bases; unmatched junction nucleotides: 10. The authors made TCR beta libraries by quantitative 5'-RACE with molecular barcodes. TCRdb reprocessed the 5' RACE reads with MiXCR, giving one entry per CDR3 protein. The table includes approximately 500,000 distinct CDR3 sequences, roughly 12% detected once. Details on this clonotype: Its cognate antigen is unknown.

Specimen: blood, either unsorted or a sorted T cell fraction (not recorded which). The clonotype comes from a male donor with ankylosing spondylitis. The chain couples TRBV4-2 to TRBJ1-4; 8 positions agree with TRBD1. This chain's CDR3 is CASRQQGARFEKLFF. The CDR3 bases are TGTGCCAGCAGGCAGCAGGGGGCTCGATTTGAAAAACTGTTTTTT.